The 31 T cell receptor beta chains below come from one sample, sequenced in a study of neurological immune-mediated disorders. TCRdb reanalysed the 5' RACE reads using MiXCR and keeps one entry per CDR3 protein. The table includes about 46,000 distinct CDR3 sequences, under 2% detected once. The sequenced material came from PBMCs. The receptors were gathered from a woman in her 40s with multiple sclerosis.

This clonotype was picked up many times. The gene calls are TRBV5-1 and TRBJ2-7, with no clear D. V was pared by 3 bases and J by 0 bases, with 4 bases between. Looked up from germline, CDR1 is SGHRS and CDR2 is YFSETQ. This CDR3 is 12 amino acids long. The CDR3 nucleotides are TGCGCCAGCAGCTCCAGCTCCTACGAGCAGTACTTC. Its protein is CASSSSSYEQYF.

This clonotype was recorded a few times. V usage is TRBV12-3 or TRBV12-4 and J usage is TRBJ2-7; 11 bases fit TRBD1. V was clipped by 9 bases and J by 4 bases; unmatched bases: 8. The CDR3 length is 14 residues. Written as DNA, the CDR3 is TGTGCCAGTACGTGGGGACAGGGGGGGTACGAGCAGTACTTC. Protein: CASTWGQGGYEQYF.

This clonotype has at least ten counts. The V call is TRBV12-3 or TRBV12-4, the J call TRBJ1-2, with D hard to call. The CDR3 has 17 residues. Trimming pared 3 bases from V and 5 bases from J, leaving 22 bases between. This CDR3 is CASSFSASPIGGYGYTF. The CDR3 DNA sequence: TGTGCCAGCAGTTTTTCCGCATCCCCCATCGGCGGGTATGGCTACACCTTC.

This clonotype has a count of ten or more. The V call is TRBV11-2, the J call TRBJ1-3; TRBD1 matches at 7 bases. With V trimmed by 2 bases and J by 0 bases, 7 bases remained unmatched. The CDR3 contains 17 residues. The V gene's germline CDR1 is SGHAT and CDR2 FQNNGV. The CDR3 sequence: CASSLHKQGFSGNTIYF. CDR3 in DNA: TGTGCCAGCAGCTTACACAAACAGGGGTTCTCTGGAAACACCATATATTTT.

This clonotype was detected ten times or more. This sequence joins TRBV9 and TRBJ1-5; D gene ambiguous. Germline-derived CDR1 and CDR2 are SGDLS and YYNGEE. The CDR3 length is 13 residues. V shed 4 bases and J shed 0 bases, with 5 bases lying between them. CDR3 sequence reads: CASSPYSNQPQHF. The CDR3 DNA reads as TGTGCCAGCAGCCCCTATAGCAATCAGCCCCAGCATTTT.

This clonotype was recorded many times. The chain is built from TRBV5-1 and TRBJ1-2; 7 positions agree with TRBD1. CDR3 length: 13 residues. Germline lookup yields CDR1 SGHRS and CDR2 YFSETQ. V lost 2 bases to trimming and J lost 8 bases; unmatched junction nucleotides: 6. The CDR3 sequence is CASSFTGEEGYTF. CDR3 nucleotide sequence: TGCGCCAGCAGCTTCACAGGGGAGGAAGGCTACACCTTC.

This clonotype was found many times. The chain is built from TRBV5-1 and TRBJ1-4; TRBD1 matches 7 bases. CDR3 length: 15 amino acids. V lost 2 bases and J lost 7; bases outside the gene matches: 8. Germline assignment: CDR1 SGHRS and CDR2 YFSETQ. CDR3: CASSFSGQTREKLFF. The CDR3 coding sequence is TGCGCCAGCAGCTTCTCGGGACAGACGCGTGAAAAACTGTTTTTT.

This clonotype was counted many times. The rearrangement uses TRBV18 and TRBJ1-1; TRBD1 is a possible D gene (5 bases). V lost 6 bases to trimming and J lost 1 base, with 12 bases between them. The CDR3 contains 14 residues. Per germline, CDR1 KGHSH and CDR2 LQKENI. The CDR3 DNA reads as TGTGCCAGCTCCCTGACAGATTCGAACACTGAAGCTTTCTTT. This sequence encodes CASSLTDSNTEAFF.

The sample holds many counts of this clonotype. The V gene is TRBV20-1, the J gene TRBJ1-2; TRBD1 might be the D (5 bases). Trimming cost V 2 bases and J 4 bases, with 14 bases left between them. From germline, CDR1 is DFQATT and CDR2 SNEGSKA (reference sequence). The CDR3 totals 14 residues. The CDR3 loop is CSARPGGDGYGYTF. CDR3 bases: TGCAGTGCTAGACCGGGTGGGGACGGCTATGGCTACACCTTC.

This clonotype was picked up many times. The V gene is TRBV5-1, the J gene TRBJ1-1; 9 nucleotides align to TRBD1. J lost 1 base, V lost 4 bases, and 11 bases had no gene match. Germline V gives CDR1 SGHRS, CDR2 YFSETQ. The CDR3 length is 17 residues. The CDR3 sequence is CASSRGQGADRNTEAFF. CDR3 coding DNA: TGCGCCAGCAGCCGGGGACAGGGCGCAGACAGGAACACTGAAGCTTTCTTT.

In this sample, this clonotype turned up many times. The chain uses TRBV5-1 and TRBJ1-4; maybe TRBD1 (6 bases). Trimming removed 4 bases at V and 7 bases at J, with 14 bases between. Germline lookup yields CDR1 SGHRS and CDR2 YFSETQ. CDR3 length: 14 residues. As DNA, the CDR3 is TGCGCCAGCAGCCCGGGGGGCATCCGTGAAAAACTGTTTTTT. The encoded protein is CASSPGGIREKLFF.

This clonotype has at least ten counts. V is TRBV20-1 and J is TRBJ1-1; perhaps TRBD1 as D (5 bases). V was trimmed by 7 bases and J by 0 bases, leaving 12 bases between them. This CDR3 has 13 amino acids. The germline CDR1 and CDR2 sequences are DFQATT and SNEGSKA (reference sequence). The chain's CDR3 is CSVEGRVNTEAFF. The CDR3 DNA is TGCAGTGTCGAGGGACGAGTGAACACTGAAGCTTTCTTT.

There are many counts of this clonotype. CDR3 amino acids: CASSLGSGALDTQYF. The CDR3 DNA reads TGTGCCAGCAGCTTGGGCAGCGGGGCTCTAGATACGCAGTATTTT. The V call is TRBV7-3, the J call TRBJ2-3; TRBD2 matches at 7 bases. In germline, CDR1 is SGHTA, CDR2 FQGTGA. Unmatched junction bases numbered 8, after V lost 3 bases and J lost 5 bases. The CDR3 totals 15 residues.

This clonotype was seen repeatedly, ten times or more. V and J are TRBV4-1 and TRBJ1-4; weak D call: TRBD1 (6 bases). Germline loops: CDR1 MGHRA, CDR2 YSYEKL. V shed 4 bases and J shed 8 bases, with 17 bases lying between them. The CDR3 consists of 15 residues. The DNA of the CDR3 is TGCGCCAGCAGCCGGGGAGGGGGGGCCGGCGAAAAACTGTTTTTT. Its translation is CASSRGGGAGEKLFF.

This clonotype came up many times. J is TRBJ1-2 and V is TRBV20-1; tentatively, D is TRBD1 (6 bases). CDR3 length: 14 amino acids. Germline CDR1 and CDR2: DFQATT and SNEGSKA (reference sequence). Between the trimmed V and J ends, which lost 5 bases and 0 bases, there was a span of 13 bases. CDR3 region: CSAARDTSNYGYTF. In DNA, the CDR3 is TGCAGTGCTGCACGGGACACGTCTAACTATGGCTACACCTTC.

This clonotype is medium-sized (0.01 to 0.1%) within its sample. The rearrangement uses TRBV7-6 and TRBJ1-1, with D uncertain. The CDR3 runs 15 residues. V lost 2 bases, J lost 2 bases, and 12 bases lay in between. Germline loops: CDR1 SGHVS, CDR2 FNYEAQ. DNA of the CDR3: TGTGCCAGCAGCTTATACCGGACGGATAACACTGAAGCTTTCTTT. Translating it yields CASSLYRTDNTEAFF.

This clonotype was recorded at least ten times. V gene TRBV20-1 combines with J gene TRBJ1-1, with 8 bases fitting TRBD1. CDR3 length: 15 amino acids. Germline lookup yields CDR1 DFQATT and CDR2 SNEGSKA (reference sequence). V trimming: 1 base; J trimming: 0 bases; junction bases outside the gene matches: 4. The CDR3 DNA reads as TGCAGTGCTAGAGTCTACAGGGGGTTGAACACTGAAGCTTTCTTT. Translation gives CSARVYRGLNTEAFF.

The sample holds many counts of this clonotype. The chain carries TRBV5-5 and TRBJ2-1; TRBD2 agrees at 10 bases. V was clipped by 1 base and J by 7 bases; unmatched bases: 5. Germline V gene lookup returns CDR1 SGHKS and CDR2 YYEKEE (reference sequence). This CDR3 spans 15 amino acids. The CDR3 sequence: CASSLTERGGNEQFF. In DNA form, the CDR3 reads TGTGCCAGCAGCTTGACCGAGCGGGGGGGTAATGAGCAGTTCTTC.

A few counts support this clonotype. This chain uses TRBV5-1 with TRBJ1-1; D remains ambiguous. This CDR3 comprises 13 residues. From germline, CDR1 is SGHRS and CDR2 YFSETQ. Trimming cost V 5 bases and J 1 base, with 9 bases left between them. The CDR3 reads CASRWTRNTEAFF. Here the CDR3 DNA reads TGCGCCAGCAGATGGACGAGGAACACTGAAGCTTTCTTT. The whole variable domain, remainder taken from reference TRBV5-1 and TRBJ1-1, is KAGVTQTPRYLIKTRGQQVTLSCSPISGHRSVSWYQQTPGQGLQFLFEYFSETQRNKGNFPGRFSGRQFSNSRSEMNVSTLELGDSALYLCASRWTRNTEAFFGQGTRLTVV.

This clonotype was counted at least ten times. The chain joins TRBV12-3 or TRBV12-4 to TRBJ1-1; the D gene is possibly TRBD1 (5 bases). V dropped 4 bases and J dropped 8 bases, with 14 bases sitting between them. CDR3 size: 13 residues. For the CDR3, the DNA is TGTGCCAGCAGTTCGGGGGGATTAGGGGAAGCTTTCTTT. Protein: CASSSGGLGEAFF.

This clonotype appeared many times. The rearrangement uses TRBV29-1 and TRBJ1-2; D remains ambiguous. CDR3 size: 10 residues. The V gene lost 5 bases and the J gene lost 4 bases, with 5 bases spanning the gap. Germline V gene sequence: CDR1 SQVTM, CDR2 ANQGSEA. DNA of the CDR3: TGCAGCGTTTTGTTCTATGGCTACACCTTC. Translated: CSVLFYGYTF.

This clonotype showed up many times. The chain has TRBV3-1 and TRBJ2-7; D uncertain. With 1 base removed from V and 4 bases from J, the gap between germline ends came to 8 bases. The CDR3 has 13 residues. Germline assignment: CDR1 LGHDT and CDR2 YNNKEL (reference sequence). This CDR3 is CASSQGPTYEQYF. Written as DNA, the CDR3 is TGTGCCAGCAGCCAAGGGCCTACATACGAGCAGTACTTC.

The sample holds many counts of this clonotype. The genes are TRBV11-2 and TRBJ2-3; TRBD2 matches at 13 bases. Looked up from germline, CDR1 is SGHAT and CDR2 is FQNNGV. This CDR3 has 17 residues. V lost 5 bases, J lost 2 bases, and 7 bases stayed unmatched. CDR3 residues: CASSLRTSGGNTDTQYF. The CDR3 DNA sequence: TGTGCCAGCAGCCTACGGACTAGCGGGGGCAACACAGATACGCAGTATTTT. The whole variable domain, remainder taken from reference TRBV11-2 and TRBJ2-3, is EAGVAQSPRYKIIEKRQSVAFWCNPISGHATLYWYQQILGQGPKLLIQFQNNGVVDDSQLPKDRFSAERLKGVDSTLKIQPAKLEDSAVYLCASSLRTSGGNTDTQYFGPGTRLTVL.

This clonotype has at least ten counts. V gene TRBV7-2 combines with J gene TRBJ2-1; TRBD1 or TRBD2 may be the D gene (5 bases each). Trimming cost V 5 bases and J 4 bases, with 9 bases left between them. Germline V lookup: CDR1 SGHTA, CDR2 FQGNSA. The CDR3 loop spans 13 amino acids. This CDR3 is CASSRGPYNEQFF. In nucleotides, the CDR3 is TGTGCCAGCAGCCGGGGACCGTACAATGAGCAGTTCTTC.

This clonotype was counted at least ten times. The chain is built from TRBV2 and TRBJ1-5; D is unresolved. Germline V gene lookup returns CDR1 SNHLY and CDR2 FYNNEI. The CDR3 loop spans 13 amino acids. V was pared by 2 bases and J by 5 bases, with 7 bases between. The CDR3 is CASSETRDQPQHF. As DNA, the CDR3 is TGTGCCAGCAGTGAAACCCGAGATCAGCCCCAGCATTTT.

This clonotype was counted at least ten times. This chain connects TRBV12-3 or TRBV12-4 to TRBJ1-5; a weak D match, TRBD1 (6 bases). The CDR3 runs to 14 residues. V was shortened by 3 bases and J by 5 bases, with 11 bases between the two germline ends. The CDR3 coding sequence is TGTGCCAGCAGTTTTGGGGACAACCATCAGCCCCAGCATTTT. As protein: CASSFGDNHQPQHF.

This clonotype was counted ten times or more. The CDR3 bases are TGTGCCACCTCGCGAGTAGCGGGCAAGACTGCGAACACCGGGGAGCTGTTTTTT. This codes for CATSRVAGKTANTGELFF. The chain couples TRBV27 to TRBJ2-2; 7 positions match TRBD2. From germline, CDR1 is MNHEY and CDR2 SMNVEV (reference sequence). V was clipped by 10 bases and J by 0 bases; unmatched bases: 17. The CDR3 runs 18 residues.

This clonotype has a count of ten or more. This chain connects TRBV11-2 to TRBJ1-1; 8 bases are shared with TRBD1. V lost 5 bases, J lost 7 bases, and 15 bases stayed unmatched. The CDR3 runs to 16 residues. Germline-derived CDR1 and CDR2 are SGHAT and FQNNGV. The CDR3 loop reads CASSTGQGKSPLEAFF. The CDR3 DNA sequence: TGTGCCAGCAGCACTGGACAGGGAAAATCGCCGCTTGAAGCTTTCTTT.

This clonotype was seen many times. The gene calls are TRBV9 and TRBJ2-3, with TRBD1 as a possible D gene (5 bases). Between the trimmed V and J ends, which lost 0 bases and 4 bases, there was a span of 9 bases. There are 14 residues in the CDR3. Germline V gene data show CDR1 as SGDLS and CDR2 as YYNGEE. The CDR3 here is CASSVEGRADTQYF. The CDR3 region has the DNA TGTGCCAGCAGCGTAGAGGGGCGCGCAGATACGCAGTATTTT.

This clonotype was counted many times. The V and J genes are TRBV5-1 and TRBJ2-2; 7 bases agree with TRBD1. Germline trimming cut 2 bases from V and 6 bases from J; bases unmatched to any gene: 4. Germline loops: CDR1 SGHRS, CDR2 YFSETQ. This CDR3 comprises 14 residues. CDR3 region: CASSLGQEAGELFF. The CDR3 bases are TGCGCCAGCAGCTTAGGACAGGAGGCCGGGGAGCTGTTTTTT. The complete variable domain, with remaining parts taken from reference TRBV5-1 and TRBJ2-2, reads KAGVTQTPRYLIKTRGQQVTLSCSPISGHRSVSWYQQTPGQGLQFLFEYFSETQRNKGNFPGRFSGRQFSNSRSEMNVSTLELGDSALYLCASSLGQEAGELFFGEGSRLTVL.

This clonotype was counted between two and nine times. Being one base from a much bigger clone, this may be a read error. The chain carries TRBV6-5 and TRBJ2-7; possible D gene TRBD2, 6 bases. Trimming left V 0 bases short and J 0 bases short, with 6 bases between. The CDR3 is 14 residues long. CDR1 is MNHEY, CDR2 SVGAGI, per germline. This CDR3 is CASSYSGGSYEQYF. Written as DNA, the CDR3 is TGTGCCAGCAGTTACTCGGGGGGCTCCTACGAGCAGTACTTC.